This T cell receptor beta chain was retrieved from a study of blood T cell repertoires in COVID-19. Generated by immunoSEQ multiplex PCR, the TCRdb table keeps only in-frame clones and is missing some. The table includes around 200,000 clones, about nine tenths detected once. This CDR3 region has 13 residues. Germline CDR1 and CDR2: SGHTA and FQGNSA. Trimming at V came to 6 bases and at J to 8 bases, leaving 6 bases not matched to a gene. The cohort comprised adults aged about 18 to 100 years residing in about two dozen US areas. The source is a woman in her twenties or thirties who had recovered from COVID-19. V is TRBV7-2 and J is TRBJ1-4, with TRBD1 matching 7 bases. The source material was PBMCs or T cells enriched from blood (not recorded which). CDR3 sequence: CASSRQGGEKLFF. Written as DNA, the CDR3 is TGTGCCAGCAGTCGACAGGGCGGCGAAAAACTGTTTTTT.